A single sample gave rise to the 30 T cell receptor beta chains below, sequenced in a study of cytomegalovirus exposure and HLA in healthy donors. 60 Vbeta and 13 Jbeta primers were used in PCR. Only in-frame clones appear in the TCRdb table, and some are missing; sequencing was by immunoSEQ multiplex PCR. This table holds 130,000 to 150,000 clones. Sequenced sample: PBMCs. These receptors came from a man in his forties or fifties in good health and CMV-seronegative.

A note on this clone: The junction departs from germline at one end; a sequencing error may be responsible. V gene TRBV7-9 combines with J gene TRBJ2-3, with a tentative D call TRBD2 (5 bases). The V gene's germline CDR1 is SEHNR and CDR2 FQNEAQ (reference sequence). The CDR3 is made up of 12 amino acids. The DNA of the CDR3 is TGTGCCAGCAGCGCGGACTCAGACACGCAGTATTTT. Translated: CASSADSDTQYF.

The rearrangement uses TRBV19 and TRBJ1-2; TRBD1 matches 11 bases. This CDR3 is 15 amino acids long. The ends lost 5 bases at V and 5 bases at J; junction bases unmatched: 7. Per germline, CDR1 LNHDA and CDR2 SQIVND (reference sequence). The chain's CDR3 is CASSPRTGGAYGYTF. CDR3 DNA sequence: TGTGCCAGTAGTCCGAGGACAGGGGGCGCTTATGGCTACACCTTC.

This chain connects TRBV21-1 to TRBJ2-6; the table's D gene call, TRBD1, was not cross checked with the DNA. TRBV21-1 is a known pseudogene. This CDR3 contains 18 residues. This CDR3 reads CASSNRQASNSGANVLTF. The DNA of the CDR3 is TGTGCCAGCAGCAACAGACAGGCTTCAAACTCTGGGGCCAACGTCCTGACTTTC.

The chain uses TRBV25-1 and TRBJ1-2; 8 bases agree with TRBD1. The CDR3 loop spans 14 amino acids. Trimming took 4 bases from V and 3 from J; bases not matched to a gene: 4. Germline V lookup: CDR1 MGHDK, CDR2 SYGVNS. CDR3 in amino acids: CASSGTGKDYGYTF. In nucleotides, the CDR3 is TGTGCCAGCAGTGGGACAGGGAAAGACTATGGCTACACCTTC.

The chain uses TRBV6-5 and TRBJ1-3; TRBD1 might be the D (5 bases). This CDR3 is 15 amino acids long. V lost 5 bases, J lost 2 bases, and 13 bases lay in between. Germline-derived CDR1 and CDR2 are MNHEY and SVGAGI. The CDR3 sequence is CASSTIQGTGNTIYF. CDR3 DNA sequence: TGTGCCAGCAGTACGATTCAGGGAACTGGAAACACCATATATTTT.

J is TRBJ1-6 and V is TRBV5-4; TRBD1 might be the D (5 bases). V lost 0 bases, J lost 2 bases, and 6 bases lay in between. CDR3 size: 15 residues. CDR1 and CDR2 (germline): SGHNT, YYREEE (reference sequence). CDR3 protein: CASSLAGTYNSPLHF. CDR3 bases: TGTGCCAGCAGCTTGGCAGGGACCTATAATTCACCCCTCCACTTT.

The chain is built from TRBV5-1 and TRBJ2-5; 8 nucleotides align to TRBD2. V lost 3 bases, J lost 2 bases, and 12 bases stayed unmatched. Germline assignment: CDR1 SGHRS and CDR2 YFSETQ. This CDR3 has 17 residues. The CDR3 coding sequence is TGCGCCAGCAGCTCGGGAATTAGCGGGGTGATTCAAGAGACCCAGTACTTC. Amino acid sequence: CASSSGISGVIQETQYF.

The chain joins TRBV11-2 to TRBJ1-1; D may be TRBD1 (6 bases). The germline CDR1 and CDR2 sequences are SGHAT and FQNNGV. The CDR3 contains 15 residues. V was clipped by 1 base and J by 4 bases, with 13 bases between them. CDR3 coding DNA: TGTGCCAGCAGCTTAGCGGGCAGGGGAAGCACTGAAGCTTTCTTT. Its protein product is CASSLAGRGSTEAFF.

The V and J genes are TRBV9 and TRBJ2-5; tentative D call: TRBD2 (5 bases). CDR3 length equals 14 residues. The V end was cut by 4 bases, the J end by 7 bases, with 17 bases between. The germline V gene encodes CDR1 SGDLS and CDR2 YYNGEE. The CDR3 nucleotides are TGTGCCAGCAGCAAAGAGGGCCTGCCGGGGACCCAGTACTTC. Its translation: CASSKEGLPGTQYF.

This sequence joins TRBV5-6 and TRBJ2-7, with 8 bases identical to TRBD1. The trim removed 5 bases at V and 1 base at J, leaving 8 bases unmatched. Germline V gene lookup returns CDR1 SGHDT and CDR2 YYEEEE. This CDR3 spans 15 amino acids. As DNA, the CDR3 is TGTGCCAGCAGTTTCCCCCAGGGGGCATCCTACGAGCAGTACTTC. Amino acid sequence: CASSFPQGASYEQYF.

The V gene is TRBV7-7, the J gene TRBJ2-2; no clear D. V lost 1 base, J lost 1 base, and 7 bases lay in between. CDR1 is SSHAT and CDR2 is FNYEAQ in the germline V gene (reference sequence). The CDR3 consists of 15 residues. CDR3 in amino acids: CASSLGPENTGELFF. DNA of the CDR3: TGTGCCAGCAGCTTAGGGCCAGAGAACACCGGGGAGCTGTTTTTT.

This chain uses TRBV5-1 with TRBJ1-2, with 9 nucleotides matching TRBD1. There are 14 residues in the CDR3. Germline CDR1 is SGHRS and CDR2 is YFSETQ. Trimming cost V 4 bases and J 3 bases; bases outside gene matches: 4. The CDR3 spells CASSQQGADYGYTF. CDR3 DNA: TGCGCCAGCAGCCAACAGGGGGCAGACTATGGCTACACCTTC.

The chain couples TRBV4-3 to TRBJ2-1, with 8 bases aligning to TRBD2. This CDR3 spans 14 amino acids. Per germline, CDR1 LGHNA and CDR2 YSLEER. V shed 1 base and J 9 bases; nucleotides not matched to a gene: 5. CDR3 loop: CASSQGGLAGEQFF. Here the CDR3 DNA reads TGCGCCAGCAGCCAAGGTGGACTAGCTGGTGAGCAGTTCTTC.

The V call is TRBV5-1, the J call TRBJ2-5, with 12 bases identical to TRBD1. Germline CDR1 SGHRS, CDR2 YFSETQ. V lost 5 bases, J lost 5 bases, and 7 bases stayed unmatched. The CDR3 length is 15 residues. CDR3 region: CASSGGTGGLETQYF. CDR3 nucleotides: TGCGCCAGCAGTGGCGGGACAGGGGGCCTGGAGACCCAGTACTTC.

This chain connects TRBV6-1 to TRBJ2-5; D gene ambiguous. V was trimmed by 5 bases and J by 5 bases, leaving 9 bases between them. The CDR3 length is 12 residues. Germline-derived CDR1 and CDR2 are MNHNS and SASEGT. The CDR3, as DNA: TGTGCCAGCAGTCTCGTCCGGGAGACCCAGTACTTC. The encoded protein is CASSLVRETQYF.

V and J are TRBV18 and TRBJ2-3; 10 positions agree with TRBD2. Germline V gene data show CDR1 as KGHSH and CDR2 as LQKENI. With V trimmed by 2 bases and J by 2 bases, 4 bases remained unmatched. CDR3 length: 16 residues. The CDR3 sequence is CASSPEAGGITDTQYF. The CDR3 coding sequence is TGTGCCAGCTCACCAGAAGCGGGGGGGATCACAGATACGCAGTATTTT.

This sequence joins TRBV4-1 and TRBJ1-1; D is unclear. The V end lost 2 bases, the J end lost 0 bases, and 10 bases lay between the germline ends. CDR1 and CDR2 (germline): MGHRA, YSYEKL. The CDR3 has 15 amino acids. CDR3 amino acids: CASSQKQTMNTEAFF. CDR3 nucleotide sequence: TGCGCCAGCAGCCAAAAACAAACCATGAACACTGAAGCTTTCTTT.

The rearrangement uses TRBV7-9 and TRBJ1-5; 10 bases align to TRBD1. Germline V lookup: CDR1 SEHNR, CDR2 FQNEAQ (reference sequence). V shed 5 bases and J 5 bases; nucleotides not matched to a gene: 3. The CDR3 has 14 amino acids. The CDR3 is CASSPGQGYQPQHF. CDR3 nucleotides: TGTGCCAGCAGCCCGGGACAGGGGTATCAGCCCCAGCATTTT.

The chain has TRBV28 and TRBJ1-4; 9 bases fit TRBD1. J was trimmed by 8 bases and V by 3 bases; bases with no gene match: 7. CDR1 and CDR2 from the germline V gene are MDHEN and SYDVKM. The CDR3 totals 15 residues. CDR3 in amino acids: CASSLGGQGQEKLFF. The CDR3 region has the DNA TGTGCCAGCAGTTTGGGGGGACAGGGTCAAGAAAAACTGTTTTTT.

The V call is TRBV10-3, the J call TRBJ2-5, with D maybe TRBD2 (7 bases). Germline lookup yields CDR1 ENHRY and CDR2 SYGVKD. V was clipped by 0 bases and J by 2 bases, with 10 bases between them. The CDR3 covers 15 residues. Here the CDR3 reads CAISESGGTQETQYF. The CDR3, as DNA: TGTGCCATCAGTGAGTCGGGGGGGACACAAGAGACCCAGTACTTC.

The CDR3 coding sequence is TGTGCCAGCAGCTCGACCCGCCTTCTAGTGGGCGGGGAGCTGTTTTTT. Residues: CASSSTRLLVGGELFF. This sequence joins TRBV7-2 and TRBJ2-2; D is ambiguous. Germline loops: CDR1 SGHTA, CDR2 FQGNSA. CDR3 length: 16 residues. V lost 4 bases and J lost 7, with 19 bases in between.

The rearrangement joins TRBV7-9 to TRBJ1-4; D is undetermined. The germline CDR1 and CDR2 sequences are SEHNR and FQNEAQ (reference sequence). The CDR3 is 14 amino acids. The V and J ends lost 5 bases and 8 bases respectively, with 15 bases between them. CDR3 DNA: TGTGCCAGCAGCCCCGTGGCGGCGTGGGAAAAACTGTTTTTT. Translated: CASSPVAAWEKLFF.

The rearrangement joins TRBV11-2 to TRBJ2-2; D may be TRBD1 (6 bases). Germline CDR1 reads SGHAT; CDR2 reads FQNNGV. The CDR3 sequence is 15 residues long. Trimming removed 0 bases from V and 5 bases from J, with 10 bases in between. CDR3 sequence reads: CASSLDRGKTGELFF. CDR3 sequence (DNA): TGTGCCAGCAGCTTAGATAGGGGGAAAACCGGGGAGCTGTTTTTT.

The chain uses TRBV4-1 and TRBJ2-7, with D perhaps matching TRBD1 (6 bases). CDR3 size: 17 residues. CDR1 MGHRA and CDR2 YSYEKL come from the germline V gene. The ends were cut back, 5 bases at V and 2 bases at J, with 22 bases in the middle. In nucleotides, the CDR3 is TGCGCCAGCAGCATAGCTCTCGACAGGAGTGCCGCCTACGAGCAGTACTTC. This codes for CASSIALDRSAAYEQYF.

The chain links TRBV27 to TRBJ1-2; 9 bases match TRBD1. The ends lost 4 bases at V and 3 bases at J; junction bases unmatched: 3. The CDR3 consists of 14 residues. In germline, CDR1 is MNHEY, CDR2 SMNVEV (reference sequence). The CDR3 reads CASSSQGAYYGYTF. For the CDR3, the DNA is TGTGCCAGCAGTTCACAGGGGGCTTACTATGGCTACACCTTC.

The chain has TRBV6-5 and TRBJ2-7; 9 nucleotides agree with TRBD1. With V trimmed by 5 bases and J by 2 bases, 7 bases remained unmatched. CDR3 length: 15 amino acids. In germline, CDR1 is MNHEY, CDR2 SVGAGI. CDR3 in amino acids: CASSPGTGSPYEQYF. CDR3 DNA sequence: TGTGCCAGCAGTCCGGGGACAGGGTCCCCCTACGAGCAGTACTTC.

This chain links TRBV2 with TRBJ2-1; TRBD2 agrees at 7 bases. The V and J ends lost 6 bases and 3 bases, in that order; junction bases with no gene match: 8. This CDR3 is 15 amino acids long. Germline V gives CDR1 SNHLY, CDR2 FYNNEI. The CDR3: CASRGLGEGYNEQFF. CDR3 in DNA: TGTGCCAGCAGGGGTCTGGGGGAGGGCTACAATGAGCAGTTCTTC.

The chain combines TRBV10-3 with TRBJ2-3; 14 bases align to TRBD2. Trimming took 8 bases from V and 1 from J; bases not matched to a gene: 2. The CDR3 sequence is 15 residues long. The germline V gene encodes CDR1 ENHRY and CDR2 SYGVKD. The CDR3 is CAIGTSGGGTDTQYF. In DNA form, the CDR3 reads TGTGCCATCGGGACTAGCGGGGGAGGCACAGATACGCAGTATTTT.

The V gene is TRBV5-4, the J gene TRBJ2-1, with 9 bases lining up with TRBD2. This CDR3 contains 16 residues. CDR1 is SGHNT, CDR2 YYREEE, per germline (reference sequence). V dropped 0 bases and J dropped 7; count of bases not matched to a gene: 8. CDR3 residues: CASSLAKAGGPNEQFF. The CDR3 DNA reads TGTGCCAGCAGCTTGGCCAAGGCGGGGGGGCCTAATGAGCAGTTCTTC.

This chain links TRBV7-9 with TRBJ1-3, with D perhaps matching TRBD1 (5 bases). V lost 5 bases and J 0 bases, leaving 11 bases between the germline ends. CDR3 length equals 15 residues. Germline CDR1 SEHNR, CDR2 FQNEAQ (reference sequence). The CDR3 nucleotides are TGTGCCAGCAGCCCGGGGGGGGTCTCTGGAAACACCATATATTTT. Protein: CASSPGGVSGNTIYF.